The next 10 T cell receptor beta chains were all read from a single sample in a study of T cell responses to AZD1222 COVID-19 vaccine. Data came from immunoSEQ multiplex PCR; TCRdb stores just in-frame clones and leaves some out. The top ten clones hold around 0.99% of a sample with roughly 160,000 clones, 87% of them seen once. Sequenced material: peripheral blood, taken 28 days after the second AZD1222 dose. These receptors all come from an adult who received the AZD1222 COVID-19 vaccine.

This clone was detected only a few times. V and J are TRBV6-5 and TRBJ1-1, with 7 positions matching TRBD1. The trim removed 2 bases at V and 5 bases at J, leaving 8 bases unmatched. The germline V gene encodes CDR1 MNHEY and CDR2 SVGAGI. There are 15 residues in the CDR3. For the CDR3, the DNA is TGTGCCAGCAGTTACGGTCGGACAGGTCGAACTGAAGCTTTCTTT. Translation gives CASSYGRTGRTEAFF.

V is TRBV7-2 and J is TRBJ2-2; maybe TRBD2 (7 bases). CDR1 SGHTA and CDR2 FQGNSA come from the germline V gene. The CDR3 is made up of 16 amino acids. Trimming took 2 bases from V and 3 from J, leaving 13 bases between them. The chain's CDR3 is CASSLPRGAYTGELFF. The CDR3 DNA reads as TGTGCCAGCAGCTTACCCCGGGGGGCGTACACCGGGGAGCTGTTTTTT.

The sample holds a few counts of this clone. V gene TRBV19 combines with J gene TRBJ1-4, with D uncertain. Per germline, CDR1 LNHDA and CDR2 SQIVND (reference sequence). This CDR3 is built from 21 residues. Trimming took 2 bases from V and 6 from J, leaving 31 bases between them. The CDR3 DNA sequence: TGTGCCAGTAGTATACGTCTAGGCTCACGACCCCGGGGTGCGGTTCATGAAAAACTGTTTTTT. It codes for CASSIRLGSRPRGAVHEKLFF.

This clone was seen more than once but under ten times. The chain is built from TRBV6-6 and TRBJ2-2, with D perhaps given as TRBD1 or TRBD2 (6 bases each). From germline, CDR1 is MNHNY and CDR2 SVGAGI (reference sequence). V was clipped by 10 bases and J by 1 base, with 13 bases between them. The CDR3 has 14 residues. DNA of the CDR3: TGTGCCACGCGTGGGGGGCGGAACACCGGGGAGCTGTTTTTT. Amino acid sequence: CATRGGRNTGELFF.

The rearrangement joins TRBV7-2 to TRBJ2-7, with D possibly TRBD1 on 5 matching bases. Looked up from germline, CDR1 is SGHTA and CDR2 is FQGNSA. The CDR3 is 15 amino acids. V lost 1 base to trimming and J lost 2 bases, with 12 bases between them. DNA of the CDR3: TGTGCCAGCAGCTTAGGAGACAGCCGAACCTACGAGCAGTACTTC. It translates to CASSLGDSRTYEQYF.

V usage is TRBV4-1 and J usage is TRBJ1-5; a weak D match, TRBD1 (5 bases). Trimming left V 1 base short and J 6 bases short, with 10 bases between. Germline CDR1 reads MGHRA; CDR2 reads YSYEKL. The CDR3 spans 14 residues. CDR3 sequence: CASSQAPGGQPQHF. CDR3 sequence (DNA): TGCGCCAGCAGCCAAGCGCCCGGGGGTCAGCCCCAGCATTTT.

Notes on this clone: Other nucleotide sequences from this sample produce the same CDR3. This chain connects TRBV4-1 to TRBJ2-7, with D tentatively TRBD1 (6 bases). Germline CDR1 is MGHRA and CDR2 is YSYEKL. Trimming took 2 bases from V and 4 from J, leaving 12 bases between them. This CDR3 is 14 amino acids long. For the CDR3, the DNA is TGCGCCAGCAGCCAACCCGGCCAGGGGTACGAGCAGTACTTC. Protein sequence: CASSQPGQGYEQYF.

This chain uses TRBV5-4 with TRBJ1-1; D unclear. The germline CDR1 and CDR2 sequences are SGHNT and YYREEE (reference sequence). The CDR3 is made up of 13 amino acids. Between the trimmed V and J ends, which lost 4 bases and 1 base, there was a span of 8 bases. The CDR3, as DNA: TGTGCCAGCAGCGTCCGCGGGAACACTGAAGCTTTCTTT. Amino acids: CASSVRGNTEAFF.

The chain links TRBV5-5 to TRBJ2-7; no reliable D call. The germline CDR1 and CDR2 sequences are SGHKS and YYEKEE (reference sequence). V lost 0 bases to trimming and J lost 3 bases, with 10 bases between them. The CDR3 extends over 14 amino acids. The CDR3 sequence is CASSLDASFYEQYF. The CDR3 region has the DNA TGTGCCAGCAGCTTGGACGCAAGCTTCTACGAGCAGTACTTC.

The chain joins TRBV10-3 to TRBJ2-1; no definite D call. This CDR3 spans 14 amino acids. V lost 7 bases and J lost 2, with 12 bases in between. Looked up from germline, CDR1 is ENHRY and CDR2 is SYGVKD. The chain's CDR3 is CAIKETDPYNEQFF. As DNA, the CDR3 is TGTGCCATCAAGGAAACTGACCCCTACAATGAGCAGTTCTTC.